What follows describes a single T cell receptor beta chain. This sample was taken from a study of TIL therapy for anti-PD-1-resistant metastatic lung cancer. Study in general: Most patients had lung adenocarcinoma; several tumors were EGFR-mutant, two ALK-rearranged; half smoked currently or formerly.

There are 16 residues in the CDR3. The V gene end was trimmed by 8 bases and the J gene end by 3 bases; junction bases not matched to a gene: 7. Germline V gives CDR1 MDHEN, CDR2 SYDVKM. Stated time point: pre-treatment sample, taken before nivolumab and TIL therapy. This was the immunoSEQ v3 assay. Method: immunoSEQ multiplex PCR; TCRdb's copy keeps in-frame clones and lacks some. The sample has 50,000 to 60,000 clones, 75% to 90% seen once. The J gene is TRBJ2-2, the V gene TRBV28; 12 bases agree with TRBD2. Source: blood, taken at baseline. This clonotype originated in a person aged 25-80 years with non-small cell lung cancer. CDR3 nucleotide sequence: TGTGCCAGCCTCCACCTAGCGGGAGGGGACACCGGGGAGCTGTTTTTT. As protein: CASLHLAGGDTGELFF.